The subject of this entry is one T cell receptor beta chain. Per germline, CDR1 SGHTA and CDR2 FQGNSA. The germline V and J ends were trimmed by 4 bases and 4 bases, with 12 bases remaining between them. The CDR3 has 14 amino acids. The sample comes from a study of shared T cell receptors in the human thymus. Produced via immunoSEQ multiplex PCR; TCRdb's table is partial and in-frame only. This table has approximately 660,000 clones, 85% to 90% appearing once. The sample also formed part of further work on human thymus T cells. That investigation notes: Finnish infants who were healthy and having corrective surgery for congenital heart defects made up the donors. Resections from corrective heart surgery provided thymus tissue. Repertoires sampled from thymus and blood appeared biased in V and J gene usage. Unrelated individuals had highly overlapping thymic repertoires, as reported in related research.

Sequences were obtained from thymocytes. The receptor's source is a boy under two years old with a congenital heart defect. This rearrangement joins TRBV7-2 to TRBJ2-3, with D unclear. CDR3 region: CASSSNSRPDTQYF. The CDR3 DNA reads TGTGCCAGCAGCTCTAATTCTCGCCCAGATACGCAGTATTTT.